This T cell receptor (beta chain) was obtained from a study of T cell responses to AZD1222 COVID-19 vaccine. Overall study results and limits: The donor cohort was predominantly white British with a female majority, and clonal diversity may have been underestimated. Increases in Spike-specific TCR breadth and depth were seen after two AZD1222 doses.

V lost 3 bases, J lost 1 base, and 5 bases stayed unmatched. Germline V gene lookup returns CDR1 MNHEY and CDR2 SMNVEV (reference sequence). This CDR3 has 16 amino acids. Concerning this clone itself: The antigen is not known.

Sequencing was performed with immunoSEQ multiplex PCR; in TCRdb, only in-frame clones are kept and a portion is missing. The sample consists of over 130,000 clones, roughly 92% of them appearing once. The sequence was collected from an adult in good health. Material: peripheral blood, obtained on day 0 of AZD1222 vaccination. V gene TRBV27 combines with J gene TRBJ2-3; 9 bases fit TRBD2. The CDR3 here is CASSFLAGARTDTQYF. The CDR3 DNA reads TGTGCCAGCAGTTTTTTAGCGGGGGCCCGCACAGATACGCAGTATTTT.